Following are 20 T cell receptor beta chains from one sample sequenced in a study of shared clonotypes between healthy human individuals. Method: immunoSEQ multiplex PCR; TCRdb's copy keeps in-frame clones and lacks some. The sample yields hundreds of thousands of clones, 95% to 98% seen once. Terminally differentiated effector memory CD45RA+ cells were excluded by CCR7 positive selection of CD45RO-negative cells. The specimen was naive CD8+ T cells sorted from blood. These receptors were obtained from a man aged 25 to 45 in good health.

This clone was observed once. The rearrangement links TRBV6-1 to TRBJ2-7, with 10 bases lining up with TRBD1. Per germline, CDR1 MNHNS and CDR2 SASEGT. The CDR3 is 17 amino acids. V trimming: 4 bases; J trimming: 2 bases; junction bases outside the gene matches: 11. The CDR3 DNA is TGTGCCAGCAGTGGACAGGGGGCAGGAACTGCAGCCTACGAGCAGTACTTC. This codes for CASSGQGAGTAAYEQYF.

On this clone: The junction shows a germline mismatch at one end, possibly a read error. The chain links TRBV7-9 to TRBJ1-1; 7 nucleotides agree with TRBD1. The CDR3 has 15 amino acids. Per the germline V gene, CDR1 is SEHNR and CDR2 is FQNEAQ (reference sequence). CDR3 nucleotides: TGTGCCAGCAGCTCTGAATCGACAGGGAACCCTGAAGCTTTCTTT. This codes for CASSSESTGNPEAFF.

The chain uses TRBV5-1 and TRBJ2-3; D might be TRBD1 (6 bases). Germline V lookup: CDR1 SGHRS, CDR2 YFSETQ. The ends were cut back, 6 bases at V and 0 bases at J, with 11 bases in the middle. This CDR3 has 14 residues. The CDR3 DNA follows: TGCGCCAGCATCGGGGACACCAGCACAGATACGCAGTATTTT. It codes for CASIGDTSTDTQYF.

The chain joins TRBV2 to TRBJ2-7, with TRBD1 identical over 8 bases. The CDR3 is made up of 14 amino acids. The germline CDR1 and CDR2 sequences are SNHLY and FYNNEI. The V gene end was trimmed by 11 bases and the J gene end by 0 bases; junction bases not matched to a gene: 9. CDR3 protein: CAGFDRGSSYEQYF. In DNA form, the CDR3 reads TGTGCCGGGTTCGACAGGGGAAGCTCCTACGAGCAGTACTTC.

The genes are TRBV11-2 and TRBJ1-5; 7 positions agree with TRBD1. CDR1 is SGHAT, CDR2 FQNNGV, per germline. V lost 5 bases, J lost 7 bases, and 2 bases stayed unmatched. The CDR3 runs 12 residues. CDR3 residues: CASSQGGQPQHF. The CDR3 DNA sequence: TGTGCCAGCAGCCAGGGGGGACAGCCCCAGCATTTT.

The chain recombines TRBV7-2 with TRBJ2-1; 10 positions agree with TRBD1. V trimming: 5 bases; J trimming: 7 bases; junction bases outside the gene matches: 17. The CDR3 length is 18 residues. CDR1 is SGHTA, CDR2 FQGNSA, per germline. CDR3 bases: TGTGCCAGCAGCCTCAAACCGGGACAGGGGCTAACGGGGAATGAGCAGTTCTTC. Its translation is CASSLKPGQGLTGNEQFF.

CDR3 loop: CASSTRTSGRSREQYF. DNA for the CDR3: TGTGCCAGCAGCACCCGGACTAGCGGGAGGAGCCGCGAGCAGTACTTC. V and J are TRBV21-1 and TRBJ2-7; the D call TRBD2 from the table was never checked on the DNA. TRBV21-1 represents a pseudogene. The CDR3 runs 16 residues.

This clone was counted once. This chain connects TRBV7-9 to TRBJ2-5; possible D gene TRBD2, 5 bases. Germline CDR1 is SEHNR and CDR2 is FQNEAQ (reference sequence). Trimming cost V 5 bases and J 5 bases, with 9 bases left between them. CDR3 length: 12 residues. The CDR3 DNA follows: TGTGCCAGCAGCCCGAGGGCGGAGACCCAGTACTTC. Encoded protein: CASSPRAETQYF.

V and J are TRBV5-1 and TRBJ2-4; no firm D call. This CDR3 has 15 amino acids. Per germline, CDR1 SGHRS and CDR2 YFSETQ. Trimming shortened V by 2 bases and J by 1 base, and 10 bases separated the two germline ends. DNA of the CDR3: TGCGCCAGCAGCTTAGGGTTAGGGGCCAAAAACATTCAGTACTTC. Protein: CASSLGLGAKNIQYF.

This chain links TRBV7-9 with TRBJ1-4; D call uncertain. V was pared by 4 bases and J by 8 bases, with 5 bases between. Germline CDR1 and CDR2: SEHNR and FQNEAQ (reference sequence). CDR3 length: 11 amino acids. The CDR3 loop is CASSSAEKLFF. The CDR3 nucleotides are TGTGCCAGCAGCTCCGCGGAAAAACTGTTTTTT.

The chain couples TRBV21-1 to TRBJ2-7. TRBV21-1 is a pseudogene segment. The length of the CDR3 is 12 residues. The chain's CDR3 is CASSARMYEQYF. CDR3 coding DNA: TGTGCCAGCAGCGCCCGGATGTACGAGCAGTACTTC.

V is TRBV28 and J is TRBJ2-7; 8 nucleotides agree with TRBD2. This CDR3 is 16 amino acids long. The junction had 8 bases not matched to a gene; V was cut back by 1 base and J by 3 bases. CDR1 and CDR2 (germline): MDHEN, SYDVKM. This chain's CDR3 is CASSLSDGLASYEQYF. CDR3 DNA: TGTGCCAGCAGTTTATCCGATGGACTAGCTAGCTACGAGCAGTACTTC. Looking up the rest from reference TRBV28 and TRBJ2-7 gives the full variable domain: DVKVTQSSRYLVKRTGEKVFLECVQDMDHENMFWYRQDPGLGLRLIYFSYDVKMKEKGDIPEGYSVSREKKERFSLILESASTNQTSMYLCASSLSDGLASYEQYFGPGTRLTVT.

V gene TRBV5-1 combines with J gene TRBJ2-2; TRBD2 is a possible D gene (5 bases). Germline loops: CDR1 SGHRS, CDR2 YFSETQ. V gave up 7 bases and J gave up 0 bases, with 16 bases separating them. This CDR3 contains 16 residues. CDR3 nucleotides: TGCGCCAGCGACCCCACGGGGTCCGCGAACACCGGGGAGCTGTTTTTT. Protein product: CASDPTGSANTGELFF.

V and J are TRBV27 and TRBJ2-3, with no clear D. Germline V CDR1 and CDR2: MNHEY, SMNVEV (reference sequence). This CDR3 spans 16 amino acids. Trimming left V 3 bases short and J 1 base short, with 14 bases between. CDR3 nucleotides: TGTGCCAGCAGTTTCATCCCACTTCGGGGCACAGATACGCAGTATTTT. Translated: CASSFIPLRGTDTQYF.

The chain links TRBV5-1 to TRBJ2-1; D tentatively reads TRBD1 or TRBD2 (9 bases each). Looked up from germline, CDR1 is SGHRS and CDR2 is YFSETQ. Trimming stripped 8 bases from V and 4 bases from J, with 37 bases between. This CDR3 has 21 residues. CDR3 sequence reads: CASTITPGQGDGLASYNEQFF. The CDR3 nucleotides are TGCGCCAGTACGATAACTCCGGGACAGGGCGACGGACTAGCGTCGTACAATGAGCAGTTCTTC. Full variable domain (missing parts from reference TRBV5-1 and TRBJ2-1): KAGVTQTPRYLIKTRGQQVTLSCSPISGHRSVSWYQQTPGQGLQFLFEYFSETQRNKGNFPGRFSGRQFSNSRSEMNVSTLELGDSALYLCASTITPGQGDGLASYNEQFFGPGTRLTVL.

CDR3 nucleotides: TGTGCCAGCAGCTCCCCGAGGCGCGCGGCGGACACCGGGGAGCTGTTTTTT. It translates to CASSSPRRAADTGELFF. The chain links TRBV7-2 to TRBJ2-2; no definite D call. The V and J ends lost 4 bases and 3 bases respectively, with 18 bases between them. The CDR3 is 17 amino acids. Germline CDR1 is SGHTA and CDR2 is FQGNSA. Full variable domain (outside the CDR3, taken from reference TRBV7-2 and TRBJ2-2): GAGVSQSPSNKVTEKGKDVELRCDPISGHTALYWYRQSLGQGLEFLIYFQGNSAPDKSGLPSDRFSAERTGGSVSTLTIQRTQQEDSAVYLCASSSPRRAADTGELFFGEGSRLTVL.

V usage is TRBV11-1 and J usage is TRBJ1-1, with D perhaps matching TRBD1 (5 bases). The length of the CDR3 is 15 residues. Trimming stripped 1 base from V and 0 bases from J, with 9 bases between. Germline assignment: CDR1 SGHAT and CDR2 FQDESV (reference sequence). CDR3 nucleotide sequence: TGTGCCAGCAGCTTAGAGACAGCGATGAACACTGAAGCTTTCTTT. It codes for CASSLETAMNTEAFF. The variable domain in full, completed from reference TRBV11-1 and TRBJ1-1, reads EAEVAQSPRYKITEKSQAVAFWCDPISGHATLYWYRQILGQGPELLVQFQDESVVDDSQLPKDRFSAERLKGVDSTLKIQPAELGDSAMYLCASSLETAMNTEAFFGQGTRLTVV.

The rearrangement joins TRBV2 to TRBJ2-1, with D uncertain. CDR3 length: 15 amino acids. Germline V gene sequence: CDR1 SNHLY, CDR2 FYNNEI. Trimming stripped 3 bases from V and 0 bases from J, with 9 bases between. This CDR3 is CASSDFSASYNEQFF. The CDR3 DNA reads TGTGCCAGCAGTGACTTCAGCGCCTCCTACAATGAGCAGTTCTTC.

The chain couples TRBV6-1 to TRBJ2-7, with D possibly matching TRBD2 (5 bases). The CDR3 covers 14 residues. V dropped 7 bases and J dropped 3 bases, with 16 bases sitting between them. The germline gives CDR1 MNHNS, CDR2 SASEGT. CDR3 DNA: TGTGCCAGCAACGGGGATCGGAGCCACTACGAGCAGTACTTC. It specifies CASNGDRSHYEQYF.

CDR3 residues: CASSFWTSGLNEQFF. The CDR3, as DNA: TGTGCCAGCAGTTTCTGGACTAGCGGCCTCAATGAGCAGTTCTTC. The chain has TRBV27 and TRBJ2-1; 10 bases match TRBD2. There are 15 residues in the CDR3. V was pared by 3 bases and J by 6 bases, with 5 bases of the junction left unmatched. Germline V gene sequence: CDR1 MNHEY, CDR2 SMNVEV (reference sequence).